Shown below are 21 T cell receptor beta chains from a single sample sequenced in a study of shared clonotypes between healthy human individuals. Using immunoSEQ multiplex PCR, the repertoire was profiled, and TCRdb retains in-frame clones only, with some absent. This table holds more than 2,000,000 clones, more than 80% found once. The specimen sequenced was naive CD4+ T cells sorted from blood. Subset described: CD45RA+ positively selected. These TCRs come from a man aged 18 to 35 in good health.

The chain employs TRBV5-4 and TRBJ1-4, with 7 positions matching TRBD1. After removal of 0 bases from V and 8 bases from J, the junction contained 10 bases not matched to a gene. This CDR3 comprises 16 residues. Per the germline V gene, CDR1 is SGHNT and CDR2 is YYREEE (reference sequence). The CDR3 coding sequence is TGTGCCAGCAGCTTGGATAACAGGGGAGGAGGAGAAAAACTGTTTTTT. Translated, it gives CASSLDNRGGGEKLFF.

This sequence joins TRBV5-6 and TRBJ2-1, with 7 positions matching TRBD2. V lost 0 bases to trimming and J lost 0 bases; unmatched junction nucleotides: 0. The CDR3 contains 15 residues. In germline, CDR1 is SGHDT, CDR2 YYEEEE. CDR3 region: CASSLGGGSYNEQFF. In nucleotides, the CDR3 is TGTGCCAGCAGCTTGGGCGGGGGCTCCTACAATGAGCAGTTCTTC.

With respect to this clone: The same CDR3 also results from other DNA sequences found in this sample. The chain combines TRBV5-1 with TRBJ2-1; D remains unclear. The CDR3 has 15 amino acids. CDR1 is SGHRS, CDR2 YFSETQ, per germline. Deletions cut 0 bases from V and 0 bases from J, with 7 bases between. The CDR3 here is CASSLVAGSYNEQFF. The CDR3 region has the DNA TGCGCCAGCAGCTTGGTCGCAGGCTCCTACAATGAGCAGTTCTTC.

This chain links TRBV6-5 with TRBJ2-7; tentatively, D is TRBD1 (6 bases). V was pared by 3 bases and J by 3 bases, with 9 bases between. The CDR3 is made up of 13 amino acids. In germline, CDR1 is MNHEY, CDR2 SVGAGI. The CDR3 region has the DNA TGTGCCAGCAGTTATGACAGGTACTACGAGCAGTACTTC. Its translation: CASSYDRYYEQYF.

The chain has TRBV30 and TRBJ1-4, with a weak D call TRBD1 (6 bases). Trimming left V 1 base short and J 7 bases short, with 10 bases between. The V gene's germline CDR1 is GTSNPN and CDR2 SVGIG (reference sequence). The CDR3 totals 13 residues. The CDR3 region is CAWSDLQGEKLFF. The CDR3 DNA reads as TGTGCCTGGAGTGACTTACAGGGTGAAAAACTGTTTTTT. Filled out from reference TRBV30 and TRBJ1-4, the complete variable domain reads SQTIHQWPATLVQPVGSPLSLECTVEGTSNPNLYWYRQAAGRGLQLLFYSVGIGQISSEVPQNLSASRPQDRQFILSSKKLLLSDSGFYLCAWSDLQGEKLFFGSGTQLSVL.

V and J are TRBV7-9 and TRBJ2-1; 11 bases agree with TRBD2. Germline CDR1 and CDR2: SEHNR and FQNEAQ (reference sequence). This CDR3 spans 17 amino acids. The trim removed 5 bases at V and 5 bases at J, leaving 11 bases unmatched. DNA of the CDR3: TGTGCCAGCAGCCGAACTACTAGCGGGGGTTTTAACAATGAGCAGTTCTTC. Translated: CASSRTTSGGFNNEQFF.

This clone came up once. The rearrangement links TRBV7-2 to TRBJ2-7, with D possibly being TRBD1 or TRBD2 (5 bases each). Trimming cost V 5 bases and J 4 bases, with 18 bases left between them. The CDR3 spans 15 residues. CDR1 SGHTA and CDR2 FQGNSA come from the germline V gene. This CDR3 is CASSPFGGDPYEQYF. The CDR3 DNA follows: TGTGCCAGCAGCCCCTTTGGGGGAGATCCATACGAGCAGTACTTC.

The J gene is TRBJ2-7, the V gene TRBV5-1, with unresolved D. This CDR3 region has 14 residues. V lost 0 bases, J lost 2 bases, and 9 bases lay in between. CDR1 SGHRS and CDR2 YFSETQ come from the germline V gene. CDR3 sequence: CASSLGHSAYEQYF. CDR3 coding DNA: TGCGCCAGCAGCTTGGGCCATTCCGCCTACGAGCAGTACTTC.

The CDR3 DNA reads as TGTGCCAGCAGCGTAGCCTCTAGCGGACTCACAGATACGCAGTATTTT. Translating gives CASSVASSGLTDTQYF. This chain links TRBV9 with TRBJ2-3; 7 nucleotides match TRBD2. The CDR3 totals 16 residues. CDR1 SGDLS and CDR2 YYNGEE come from the germline V gene. V lost 0 bases, J lost 2 bases, and 6 bases stayed unmatched. The full variable domain, completed using reference TRBV9 and TRBJ2-3, is DSGVTQTPKHLITATGQRVTLRCSPRSGDLSVYWYQQSLDQGLQFLIQYYNGEERAKGNILERFSAQQFPDLHSELNLSSLELGDSALYFCASSVASSGLTDTQYFGPGTRLTVL.

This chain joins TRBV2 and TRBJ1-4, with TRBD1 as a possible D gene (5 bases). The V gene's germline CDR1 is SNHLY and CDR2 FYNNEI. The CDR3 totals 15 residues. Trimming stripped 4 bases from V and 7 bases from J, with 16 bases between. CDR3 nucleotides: TGTGCCAGCAGTGCAGAGGACCGGGGGGGTGAAAAACTGTTTTTT. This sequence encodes CASSAEDRGGEKLFF.

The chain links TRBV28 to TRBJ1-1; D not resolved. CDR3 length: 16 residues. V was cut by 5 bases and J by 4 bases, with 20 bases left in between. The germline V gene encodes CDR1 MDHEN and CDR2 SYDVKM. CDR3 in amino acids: CASSPLRSHPSTEAFF. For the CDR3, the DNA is TGTGCCAGCAGTCCTCTCCGGAGCCACCCGAGCACTGAAGCTTTCTTT.

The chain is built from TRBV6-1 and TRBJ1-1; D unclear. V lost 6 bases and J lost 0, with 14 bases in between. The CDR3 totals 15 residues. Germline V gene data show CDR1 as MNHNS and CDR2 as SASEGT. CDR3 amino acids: CASRRTDGMNTEAFF. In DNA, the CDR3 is TGTGCCAGCAGGAGGACGGATGGTATGAACACTGAAGCTTTCTTT.

The CDR3 reads CASSLGDRGVYGYTF. Written as DNA, the CDR3 is TGTGCCAGCAGCTTAGGGGACAGGGGGGTCTATGGCTACACCTTC. The gene calls are TRBV7-9 and TRBJ1-2; TRBD1 matches 11 bases. Germline V gene data show CDR1 as SEHNR and CDR2 as FQNEAQ (reference sequence). V lost 1 base, J lost 4 bases, and 2 bases stayed unmatched. The CDR3 is 15 amino acids.

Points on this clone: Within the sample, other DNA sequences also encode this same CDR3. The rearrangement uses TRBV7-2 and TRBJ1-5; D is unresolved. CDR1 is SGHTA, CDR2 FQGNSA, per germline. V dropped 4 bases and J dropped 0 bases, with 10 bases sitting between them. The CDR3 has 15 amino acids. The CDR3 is CASSSPPGSNQPQHF. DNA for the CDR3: TGTGCCAGCAGCTCCCCCCCGGGTAGCAATCAGCCCCAGCATTTT.

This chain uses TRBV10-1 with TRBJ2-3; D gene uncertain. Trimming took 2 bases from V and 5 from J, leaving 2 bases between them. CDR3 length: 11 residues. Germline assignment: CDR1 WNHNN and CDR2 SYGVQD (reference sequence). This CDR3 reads CASSEGDTQYF. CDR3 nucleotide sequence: TGCGCCAGCAGTGAGGGAGATACGCAGTATTTT.

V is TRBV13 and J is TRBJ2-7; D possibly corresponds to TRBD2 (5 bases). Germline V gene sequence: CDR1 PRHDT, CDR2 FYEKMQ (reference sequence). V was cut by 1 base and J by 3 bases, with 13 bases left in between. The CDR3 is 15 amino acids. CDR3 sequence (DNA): TGTGCCAGCAGCTTAGAGCCTAAGCGGAGCTACGAGCAGTACTTC. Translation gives CASSLEPKRSYEQYF.

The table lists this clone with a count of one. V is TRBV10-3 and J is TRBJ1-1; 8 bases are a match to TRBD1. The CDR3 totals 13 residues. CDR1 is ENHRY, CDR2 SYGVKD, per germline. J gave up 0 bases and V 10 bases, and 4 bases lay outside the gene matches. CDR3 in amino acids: CATQGAVNTEAFF. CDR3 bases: TGTGCCACCCAGGGGGCGGTGAACACTGAAGCTTTCTTT.

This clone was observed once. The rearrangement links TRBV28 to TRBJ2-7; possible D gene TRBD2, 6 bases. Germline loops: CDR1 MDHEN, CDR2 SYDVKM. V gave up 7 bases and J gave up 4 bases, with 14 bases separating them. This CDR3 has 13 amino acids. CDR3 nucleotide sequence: TGTGCCAGCAACGGCGGGAATTTATACGAGCAGTACTTC. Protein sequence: CASNGGNLYEQYF.

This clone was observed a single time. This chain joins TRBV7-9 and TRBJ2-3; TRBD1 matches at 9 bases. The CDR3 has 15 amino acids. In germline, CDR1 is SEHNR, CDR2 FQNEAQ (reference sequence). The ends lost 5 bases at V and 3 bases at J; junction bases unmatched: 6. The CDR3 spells CASSLGTGQTDTQYF. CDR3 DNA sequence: TGTGCCAGCAGCCTTGGGACAGGGCAAACAGATACGCAGTATTTT. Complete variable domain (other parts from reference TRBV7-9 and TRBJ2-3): DTGVSQNPRHKITKRGQNVTFRCDPISEHNRLYWYRQTLGQGPEFLTYFQNEAQLEKSRLLSDRFSAERPKGSFSTLEIQRTEQGDSAMYLCASSLGTGQTDTQYFGPGTRLTVL.

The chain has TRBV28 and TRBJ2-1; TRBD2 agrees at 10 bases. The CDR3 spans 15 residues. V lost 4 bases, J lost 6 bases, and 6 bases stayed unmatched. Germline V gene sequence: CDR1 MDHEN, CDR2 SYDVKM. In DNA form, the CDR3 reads TGTGCCAGCAGTTCGGGTCTAGCGGGGGTCAATGAGCAGTTCTTC. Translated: CASSSGLAGVNEQFF.

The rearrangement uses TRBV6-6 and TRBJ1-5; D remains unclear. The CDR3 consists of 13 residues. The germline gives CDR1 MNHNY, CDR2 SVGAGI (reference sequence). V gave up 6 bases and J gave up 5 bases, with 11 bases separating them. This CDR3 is CASSPDTYQPQHF. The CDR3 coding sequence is TGTGCCAGCAGCCCAGACACCTATCAGCCCCAGCATTTT.